This T cell receptor beta chain was recorded in a study of cytomegalovirus exposure and HLA in healthy donors. Findings and limits, study-wide: A later analysis reportedly found that, within productive TCRs, an Asian-associated ancestry cluster had fewer N-insertions than the mean observed across the roughly 700 donors. As a later analysis showed, a missense DCLRE1C variant was linked to trimming of TCR beta V- and J-genes.

13 Jbeta primers and 60 Vbeta primers were used for the PCR. Assay: immunoSEQ multiplex PCR; the TCRdb copy retains only in-frame clones and omits some. The table includes 120,000 or so clones, about 80% detected once. On this clone itself: The target antigen is unknown.

Looked up from germline, CDR1 is SGDLS and CDR2 is YYNGEE. J gave up 0 bases and V 0 bases, and 8 bases lay outside the gene matches. This CDR3 region has 18 residues. The sample was PBMCs. V is TRBV9 and J is TRBJ2-1; 8 bases fit TRBD2. The TCR comes from a man aged 30 to 39 in good health and CMV-seronegative. CDR3 region: CASSVVNSGILSYNEQFF. In DNA, the CDR3 is TGTGCCAGCAGCGTAGTTAATAGCGGGATACTCTCCTACAATGAGCAGTTCTTC.